The clone carrying this T cell receptor beta chain has just a few counts. This sample is drawn from a study of blood T cell repertoires in COVID-19. Study context: Sites across the United States, Italy and Spain contributed samples from acute and convalescent COVID-19. PBMCs, B-cell-depleted T cells, or T cells provided the cDNA or gDNA that made up the material.

CDR1 and CDR2 (germline): LNHDA, SQIVND (reference sequence). This CDR3 comprises 15 residues. V lost 5 bases, J lost 7 bases, and 11 bases stayed unmatched. Original processing methods: The assay estimated nucleated cells by amplifying reference gene primers. The table came from immunoSEQ multiplex PCR; TCRdb's copy has only in-frame clones and leaves some out. Clone size and the V and J calls come from that table; the DNA yielded D and trimming. The table lists roughly 60,000 clones, about 80% of them singletons, with 3% to 4.5% in the top ten. The J gene is TRBJ2-1, the V gene TRBV19; 7 bases align to TRBD2. This TCR was sampled from a woman of 80 years or more with acute or convalescent COVID-19. The sample consisted of peripheral blood. DNA for the CDR3: TGTGCCAGTAGTGGATCCCCGGGAGGCGCGAATGAGCAGTTCTTC. It codes for CASSGSPGGANEQFF.